Each of the 29 T cell receptor beta chains below was sequenced from the same sample in a study of regulatory T cells in long-lasting Graves disease. For TCR beta, libraries came from iRepertoire HTBI primers and Arm-PCR of CDR3 regions. In TCRdb, the multiplex PCR reads were re-called with MiXCR into one record per CDR3 protein. The sample gives 400,000 to 500,000 distinct CDR3 sequences, over 15% of which show up once; roughly 10% is in the top ten. The sample's time point: newly diagnosed GD, antithyroid drugs for less than 3 months. Making the TCR library involved RNA that had been extracted from PBMCs. These data are also associated with another study on T cells in Graves' hyperthyroidism and ophthalmopathy.

The sample consisted of peripheral blood mononuclear cells (PBMCs), taken at new diagnosis, from a patient treated with antithyroid drugs. The source is a woman between 25 and 40 years old with Graves disease.

This clonotype was seen a few times. The chain uses TRBV29-1 and TRBJ2-1; tentative D call: TRBD2 (6 bases). Germline assignment: CDR1 SQVTM and CDR2 ANQGSEA. This CDR3 comprises 13 residues. V lost 7 bases, J lost 5 bases, and 15 bases lay in between. The CDR3 region is CSGWRDSDNEQFF. The CDR3 DNA reads TGCAGCGGATGGCGGGACTCTGACAATGAGCAGTTCTTC.

The chain is built from TRBV5-1 and TRBJ2-1; 7 bases match TRBD2. V shed 2 bases, J shed 14 bases, and the junction held 7 bases outside the gene matches. The CDR3 extends over 12 amino acids. Per the germline V gene, CDR1 is SGHRS and CDR2 is YFSETQ. CDR3 region: CASSFKRDDEFF. The DNA of the CDR3 is TGCGCCAGCAGCTTTAAGCGGGATGATGAGTTCTTC.

There are many counts of this clonotype. The chain recombines TRBV7-2 with TRBJ2-7; no reliable D call. Germline loops: CDR1 SGHTA, CDR2 FQGNSA. The CDR3 extends over 14 amino acids. The V end lost 3 bases, the J end lost 2 bases, and 11 bases lay between the germline ends. CDR3 sequence reads: CASSFGLRPYEQYF. In DNA, the CDR3 is TGTGCCAGCAGCTTTGGCCTCCGTCCCTACGAGCAGTACTTC. Variable domain in full (rest from reference TRBV7-2 and TRBJ2-7): GAGVSQSPSNKVTEKGKDVELRCDPISGHTALYWYRQSLGQGLEFLIYFQGNSAPDKSGLPSDRFSAERTGGSVSTLTIQRTQQEDSAVYLCASSFGLRPYEQYFGPGTRLTVT.

This clonotype has more than one count but fewer than ten. The genes are TRBV19 and TRBJ2-5; D unclear. The CDR3 length is 15 residues. Trimming took 4 bases from V and 0 from J, leaving 12 bases between them. Germline-derived CDR1 and CDR2 are LNHDA and SQIVND (reference sequence). The CDR3 nucleotides read TGTGCCAGTAGTAAACTGGGCCCCAACCAAGAGACCCAGTACTTC. Its protein is CASSKLGPNQETQYF. Filled out from reference TRBV19 and TRBJ2-5, the complete variable domain reads DGGITQSPKYLFRKEGQNVTLSCEQNLNHDAMYWYRQDPGQGLRLIYYSQIVNDFQKGDIAEGYSVSREKKESFPLTVTSAQKNPTAFYLCASSKLGPNQETQYFGPGTRLLVL.

In its sample, this clonotype was seen many times. This chain links TRBV9 with TRBJ2-1; D uncertain. V lost 3 bases, J lost 6 bases, and 10 bases lay in between. Germline V gene data show CDR1 as SGDLS and CDR2 as YYNGEE. This CDR3 contains 13 residues. The CDR3 sequence is CASSADPFNEQFF. The CDR3 coding sequence is TGTGCCAGCAGCGCCGACCCCTTCAATGAGCAGTTCTTC.

In this sample, this clonotype turned up many times. The chain is built from TRBV27 and TRBJ2-1; 10 bases align to TRBD2. Germline lookup yields CDR1 MNHEY and CDR2 SMNVEV (reference sequence). Losses at the gene ends were 6 bases for V and 7 bases for J; bases not matched to a gene: 15. CDR3 size: 17 residues. The CDR3 loop reads CASREGAPGLALNEQFF. CDR3 coding DNA: TGTGCCAGCAGGGAGGGAGCACCGGGACTAGCGTTAAATGAGCAGTTCTTC.

This clonotype was seen at least ten times. This chain links TRBV20-1 with TRBJ2-7; 12 bases align to TRBD2. V dropped 3 bases and J dropped 2; count of bases not matched to a gene: 2. Looked up from germline, CDR1 is DFQATT and CDR2 is SNEGSKA (reference sequence). The CDR3 consists of 14 residues. CDR3 DNA sequence: TGCAGTGCTAGCTCTAGCGGGAGGGCCTACGAGCAGTACTTC. Residues: CSASSSGRAYEQYF.

This clonotype was counted many times. J is TRBJ2-7 and V is TRBV30; no firm D call. Germline CDR1 and CDR2: GTSNPN and SVGIG (reference sequence). This CDR3 is 14 amino acids long. Trimming left V 0 bases short and J 2 bases short, with 11 bases between. The CDR3 bases are TGTGCCTGGAGTGTCACGTCGGGCACCTACGAGCAGTACTTC. It is translated as CAWSVTSGTYEQYF.

This clonotype appeared many times. The V call is TRBV27, the J call TRBJ1-5; a weak D match, TRBD1 (5 bases). The V end was cut by 4 bases, the J end by 10 bases, with 23 bases between. The CDR3 loop spans 16 amino acids. The V gene's germline CDR1 is MNHEY and CDR2 SMNVEV (reference sequence). Written as DNA, the CDR3 is TGTGCCAGCAGTTCCCCCCCCTTTTTACGGGGCGGACCCCAGCATTTT. Protein product: CASSSPPFLRGGPQHF.

The CDR3 loop reads CASSLAGTHSGTGELFF. DNA for the CDR3: TGTGCCAGCAGCTTAGCTGGGACCCATTCGGGCACCGGGGAGCTGTTTTTT. The chain couples TRBV7-9 to TRBJ2-2; D may correspond to TRBD1 or TRBD2 (5 bases each). The V gene lost 0 bases and the J gene lost 4 bases, with 15 bases spanning the gap. There are 17 residues in the CDR3. Germline CDR1 and CDR2: SEHNR and FQNEAQ (reference sequence).

This clonotype was found a few times. The genes are TRBV6-5 and TRBJ2-7; D remains ambiguous. Germline V CDR1 and CDR2: MNHEY, SVGAGI. This CDR3 comprises 12 residues. V shed 2 bases and J shed 6 bases, with 8 bases lying between them. CDR3 loop: CASSYVWVEQYF. In DNA form, the CDR3 reads TGTGCCAGCAGTTACGTATGGGTCGAGCAGTACTTC.

The chain employs TRBV24-1 and TRBJ2-3, with 13 bases matching TRBD2. The CDR3 loop spans 17 amino acids. The J segment lost 2 bases and the V segment lost 1 base, leaving 2 bases of the junction unmatched. Germline V gene sequence: CDR1 KGHDR, CDR2 SFDVKD. The DNA of the CDR3 is TGTGCCACCAGTGATTTCACTAGCGGGAGGGCCACAGATACGCAGTATTTT. Translated, it gives CATSDFTSGRATDTQYF.

The CDR3: CSALSARDSKETQYF. Here the CDR3 DNA reads TGCAGTGCCCTTAGCGCCCGGGACAGCAAAGAGACCCAGTACTTC. The V gene is TRBV20-1, the J gene TRBJ2-5, with 7 bases matching TRBD1. CDR1 and CDR2 from the germline V gene are DFQATT and SNEGSKA (reference sequence). This CDR3 region has 15 residues. J lost 3 bases, V lost 6 bases, and 13 bases had no gene match.

This clonotype came up many times. The chain has TRBV28 and TRBJ2-5, with a weak D call TRBD2 (6 bases). CDR1 is MDHEN, CDR2 SYDVKM, per germline. CDR3 length: 16 residues. Trimming removed 6 bases at V and 5 bases at J, with 22 bases between. This CDR3 reads CASSTGAHPGTETQYF. The CDR3 DNA reads TGTGCCAGCAGCACCGGTGCGCACCCCGGGACTGAGACCCAGTACTTC.

This clonotype was observed a handful of times. V gene TRBV18 combines with J gene TRBJ2-1; 7 bases are a match to TRBD2. This CDR3 comprises 16 residues. V lost 0 bases to trimming and J lost 0 bases; unmatched junction nucleotides: 2. Germline V gene lookup returns CDR1 KGHSH and CDR2 LQKENI. CDR3 residues: CASSPPPGGSYNEQFF. CDR3 nucleotide sequence: TGTGCCAGCTCACCACCCCCGGGGGGCTCCTACAATGAGCAGTTCTTC.

There are a few counts of this clonotype. The V gene is TRBV28, the J gene TRBJ1-5; D remains ambiguous. The V gene's germline CDR1 is MDHEN and CDR2 SYDVKM. The CDR3 has 12 amino acids. The ends were cut back, 4 bases at V and 7 bases at J, with 8 bases in the middle. CDR3 DNA sequence: TGTGCCAGCAGTTGGGTGGGGCAGCCCCAGCATTTT. Translating gives CASSWVGQPQHF.

CDR3 coding DNA: TGTGCCAGCAGCCGGGACAGGGGGCGTGAGCAGTTCTTC. This translates into CASSRDRGREQFF. This chain uses TRBV6-1 with TRBJ2-1; TRBD1 matches at 12 bases. The CDR3 covers 13 residues. After removal of 6 bases from V and 9 bases from J, the junction contained 3 bases not matched to a gene. Germline V gene sequence: CDR1 MNHNS, CDR2 SASEGT.

This clonotype was picked up many times. J is TRBJ2-7 and V is TRBV20-1; a weak D match, TRBD1 (5 bases). There are 12 residues in the CDR3. The V gene lost 7 bases and the J gene lost 0 bases, with 10 bases spanning the gap. The germline V gene encodes CDR1 DFQATT and CDR2 SNEGSKA (reference sequence). For the CDR3, the DNA is TGCAGTGGTGGGGCCACCTCCTACGAGCAGTACTTC. It is translated as CSGGATSYEQYF.

The chain couples TRBV7-9 to TRBJ2-6, with TRBD2 as a possible D gene (5 bases). The CDR3 totals 16 residues. From germline, CDR1 is SEHNR and CDR2 FQNEAQ (reference sequence). With 3 bases removed from V and 0 bases from J, the gap between germline ends came to 9 bases. The CDR3 DNA sequence: TGTGCCAGCAGCTTTTCGGGGTACTCTGGGGCCAACGTCCTGACTTTC. Translation gives CASSFSGYSGANVLTF.

The chain employs TRBV6-2 or TRBV6-3 and TRBJ2-3, with unresolved D. Trimming removed 9 bases at V and 0 bases at J, with 19 bases between. The CDR3 is 16 residues long. CDR1 is MNHEY and CDR2 is SVGEGT in the germline V gene. The CDR3 spells CASSPAGRASTDTQYF. CDR3 nucleotide sequence: TGTGCCAGTTCGCCCGCCGGTCGAGCCAGCACAGATACGCAGTATTTT.

The chain couples TRBV24-1 to TRBJ1-2, with 8 nucleotides matching TRBD1. J lost 5 bases, V lost 6 bases, and 10 bases had no gene match. Germline loops: CDR1 KGHDR, CDR2 SFDVKD. CDR3 length: 15 residues. The CDR3 DNA reads TGTGCCACCAGTAAGACAGGGGACCTTGGATATGGCTACACCTTC. Translation gives CATSKTGDLGYGYTF.

This clonotype has at least ten counts. V usage is TRBV12-3 or TRBV12-4 and J usage is TRBJ2-7; no clear D. The CDR3 consists of 12 residues. Trimming took off 2 bases at V and 6 bases at J, with 8 bases between the two ends. This CDR3 reads CASSLISAEQYF. CDR3 DNA sequence: TGTGCCAGCAGTTTAATATCCGCCGAGCAGTACTTC.

This chain links TRBV13 with TRBJ2-7, with D possibly matching TRBD1 (6 bases). The V end was cut by 3 bases, the J end by 7 bases, with 25 bases between. CDR1 is PRHDT, CDR2 FYEKMQ, per germline (reference sequence). This CDR3 has 17 amino acids. The CDR3 spells CASSFLQAGVTFDEQYF. The DNA of the CDR3 is TGTGCCAGCAGCTTCCTGCAGGCAGGGGTAACTTTCGATGAGCAGTACTTC.

V gene TRBV2 combines with J gene TRBJ2-5; TRBD1 matches 8 bases. The junction had 8 bases not matched to a gene; V was cut back by 6 bases and J by 5 bases. The CDR3 spans 14 residues. In germline, CDR1 is SNHLY, CDR2 FYNNEI. CDR3 coding DNA: TGTGCCAGCAGGAAAGACAGGGGTGGGGAGACCCAGTACTTC. This codes for CASRKDRGGETQYF. The full variable domain, in which reference TRBV2 and TRBJ2-5 provide the parts outside the CDR3, is EPEVTQTPSHQVTQMGQEVILRCVPISNHLYFYWYRQILGQKVEFLVSFYNNEISEKSEIFDDQFSVERPDGSNFTLKIRSTKLEDSAMYFCASRKDRGGETQYFGPGTRLLVL.

The rearrangement links TRBV6-2 or TRBV6-3 to TRBJ1-3; a weak D match, TRBD1 (5 bases). The CDR3 has 19 amino acids. From germline, CDR1 is MNHEY and CDR2 SVGEGT. The ends were cut back, 6 bases at V and 1 base at J, with 25 bases in the middle. The CDR3 loop is CASRFMGGGRQSSGNTIYF. The CDR3 region has the DNA TGTGCCAGCAGATTTATGGGGGGAGGCAGGCAATCTTCTGGAAACACCATATATTTT.

This clonotype was seen many times. This chain connects TRBV7-8 to TRBJ2-2; 14 bases are a match to TRBD2. The trim removed 4 bases at V and 11 bases at J, leaving 9 bases unmatched. CDR3 length equals 16 residues. Germline V gives CDR1 SGHVS, CDR2 FQNEAQ. Here the CDR3 reads CASSYPGLAGEGELFF. CDR3 DNA: TGTGCCAGCAGCTACCCGGGACTAGCGGGAGAGGGAGAGCTGTTTTTT.

This clonotype was counted at least ten times. The chain has TRBV27 and TRBJ1-2; D ambiguous. This CDR3 has 13 residues. Trimming took 4 bases from V and 3 from J, leaving 9 bases between them. Germline CDR1 and CDR2: MNHEY and SMNVEV (reference sequence). The CDR3 DNA is TGTGCCAGCAGTTCCCGAATCTACTATGGCTACACCTTC. Translated: CASSSRIYYGYTF.

This chain links TRBV30 with TRBJ2-6, with 9 bases that match TRBD1. Trimming at V came to 0 bases and at J to 0 bases, leaving 15 bases not matched to a gene. The length of the CDR3 is 21 residues. Germline V gene sequence: CDR1 GTSNPN, CDR2 SVGIG (reference sequence). The CDR3 region is CAWSVGRWDRAIFSGANVLTF. The CDR3 DNA is TGTGCCTGGAGTGTAGGTCGTTGGGACAGGGCTATATTCTCTGGGGCCAACGTCCTGACTTTC. The entire variable domain, with the rest obtained from reference TRBV30 and TRBJ2-6, is as follows: SQTIHQWPATLVQPVGSPLSLECTVEGTSNPNLYWYRQAAGRGLQLLFYSVGIGQISSEVPQNLSASRPQDRQFILSSKKLLLSDSGFYLCAWSVGRWDRAIFSGANVLTFGAGSRLTVL.

Concerning this clonotype: Possible read error: a much larger clone is one base away. The J gene is TRBJ2-7, the V gene TRBV10-1; perhaps TRBD1 as D (5 bases). The germline V and J ends were trimmed by 3 bases and 2 bases, with 11 bases remaining between them. From germline, CDR1 is WNHNN and CDR2 SYGVQD (reference sequence). The CDR3 has 14 residues. The CDR3 DNA sequence: TGCGCCAGCAGTGAAACGCAGGGCGCCTACGAGCAGTACTTC. Translated, it gives CASSETQGAYEQYF.